This passage covers 3 T cell receptor beta chains from one sample sequenced in a study of vaccination effects on CD4 cells after COVID-19. The assay was immunoSEQ multiplex PCR, and TCRdb's table has in-frame clones only and misses some. The profile shows roughly 15,000 clones, around three quarters of them singletons. Before any sequencing was done, the ViraFEST assay used viral peptide pools to expand antigen-specific CD4+ T cells. CD4+ T cell isolation took place after 10 days of culture. Between March and December 2020, the person had a SARS-CoV-2 infection that PCR confirmed. Participants received two doses of either the BNT162b2 or mRNA-1273 vaccine. These receptors have no identified antigens. Sequences were derived from CD4+ T cells from PBMCs cultured with SARS-CoV-2 spike peptides, sampled after COVID-19 vaccination. The receptor set was obtained from a human donor who had a prior SARS-CoV-2 infection.

The chain links TRBV5-1 to TRBJ2-7; TRBD1 matches at 11 bases. This CDR3 contains 16 residues. Germline loops: CDR1 SGHRS, CDR2 YFSETQ. V gave up 2 bases and J gave up 1 base; unmatched junction bases: 5. The CDR3 DNA reads TGCGCCAGCAGCTTAAGGACAGGGGGCTTATCCTACGAGCAGTACTTC. This gives the protein CASSLRTGGLSYEQYF. Together with reference TRBV5-1 and TRBJ2-7, the CDR3 gives the full variable domain: KAGVTQTPRYLIKTRGQQVTLSCSPISGHRSVSWYQQTPGQGLQFLFEYFSETQRNKGNFPGRFSGRQFSNSRSEMNVSTLELGDSALYLCASSLRTGGLSYEQYFGPGTRLTVT.

V and J are TRBV15 and TRBJ2-5; no clear D gene. The V and J ends lost 3 bases and 1 base respectively, with 6 bases between them. There are 13 residues in the CDR3. The germline CDR1 and CDR2 sequences are LNHNV and YYDKDF (reference sequence). This chain's CDR3 is CATSSGIQETQYF. CDR3 bases: TGTGCCACCAGCAGCGGTATCCAAGAGACCCAGTACTTC.

This rearrangement joins TRBV2 to TRBJ1-3; 8 bases align to TRBD1. There are 15 residues in the CDR3. V shed 8 bases, J shed 2 bases, and the junction held 8 bases outside the gene matches. Germline CDR1 is SNHLY and CDR2 is FYNNEI. This CDR3 reads CASGKDRAAGNTIYF. The CDR3 region has the DNA TGTGCCAGCGGAAAGGACAGGGCGGCTGGAAACACCATATATTTT. Drawing the rest from reference TRBV2 and TRBJ1-3, the complete variable domain is EPEVTQTPSHQVTQMGQEVILRCVPISNHLYFYWYRQILGQKVEFLVSFYNNEISEKSEIFDDQFSVERPDGSNFTLKIRSTKLEDSAMYFCASGKDRAAGNTIYFGEGSWLTVV.